The source of this TCR beta chain is a study of cytomegalovirus exposure and HLA in healthy donors (TCRdb year 2017). For the wider study: According to an earlier analysis of several hundred of the donors, some 170 million T cells yielded 90 million to 130 million unique TCR beta sequences and roughly 280 Gb of sequence data. Roughly 310 gigabases of sequencing data and approximately 80 million unique TCR sequences were included in an early release covering 500 to 750 HLA-typed donors. The genetic ancestry cluster associated with self-reported Caucasian donors included 65% to 90% of the 398 genotyped donors. The aim of the study was to test whether cataloging public T cell receptors could identify signatures of past pathogen exposure. The T cell repertoires of around 730 subjects were profiled by immunosequencing and related to cytomegalovirus serostatus. A separate validation cohort of 90 to 150 different subjects was used in addition to the approximately 700-subject first cohort. The study combined high-throughput TCR immunosequencing, statistical association of individual TCRs with disease status, and machine learning to predict cytomegalovirus infection status. To study patterns of TCR occurrence, a later analysis re-analyzed previously published TCR beta repertoires from around 670 donors and added high-resolution HLA genotyping. The later analysis used no new phenotypic data to find candidate immune exposures, relying instead on TCR beta sequences and their occurrence across donors. An earlier analysis of around 580 of the donors used high-throughput TCR beta sequencing to judge whether each TCR beta V gene segment behaved as functional or pseudogenic. Alongside the repertoire data, information on donor age, sex, ethnicity and CMV serostatus was compiled. Genome-wide SNP genotypes for about 60% of the roughly 700 donors were used in a later genetic analysis, which treated that subset as a discovery cohort. Every discovery cohort repertoire had been produced on one sequencing platform. HLA typing included class I and class II loci at four-digit resolution. Typing coverage varied by locus: about 620-630 donors for A, B, C, DRB1 and DQB1; more than 500 for DQA1; nearly 610 for DPA1; under 490 for DPB1. Roughly five DR-DQ haplotypes were handled as single units for association and clustering, since linkage in the cohort was strong. Among around 400 genotyped donors of the cohort, an average of around 220,000 unique TCR beta nucleotide sequences was sequenced per donor, of which about 19% were non-productive. On the study overall, not on this receptor specifically: Because counts were too low, seventeen rarely observed V segments, including chromosome 9 orphons, were excluded from the earlier analysis of around 640 of the donors. A total of some 180 TCR beta chains were listed by the study as associated with cytomegalovirus. Assigning TCR associations to individual alleles was difficult when HLA alleles, especially DR and DQ, strongly co-occurred. In a later analysis, most CMV-associated TCR beta chains were found to appear HLA-restricted, with HLA associations seemingly driven largely by CMV exposure. The authors suggested that the approach could potentially be extended to other disease states and immunological phenotypes. Some IMGT-functional V segments, including TRBV6-2 and TRBV6-3, could not be distinguished by the 87-base-pair reads and were therefore excluded. Linkage disequilibrium might explain the correlated functional status among segregating V segments, but an unknown experimental factor could not be excluded. CMV serostatus was the only immune exposure information available for the cohort. Because HLA typing was unavailable for some donors at each locus, only the typed subset was used in association tests. Roughly uniform sequencing depth across donors was assumed in presence/absence analyses, although this assumption may not hold. In vitro tests confirmed that a few of the cytomegalovirus-associated TCR beta chains recognize cytomegalovirus antigens. In a later analysis, HLA-associated TCR beta chains showed more clonal expansion and lower generation probabilities than non-associated chains that were equally common. Most TCR sequences were seen in very few donors, while some public TCRs were found in many individuals. Several of the top co-occurrence clusters appeared to be linked to parvovirus B19, influenza, CMV and Epstein-Barr virus, according to a later analysis. A later analysis associated about 18,000 TCR beta sequences with specific HLA alleles at a false discovery rate of 0.05. A group of highly shared sequence variants was considered likely to be a technical artifact of the sequencing pipeline. In this cohort, only TCR beta chains were sequenced, and detectable features were limited by the absence of alpha or paired-chain data. A later genetic analysis reported fewer N-insertions in productive TCRs among donors in an Asian-associated ancestry cluster than the roughly 700-donor mean. Cytomegalovirus status was reported to be diagnosed by the classifier with high specificity and sensitivity in both the original and validation cohorts. In a later genetic analysis, a missense DCLRE1C variant was associated with V-gene and J-gene trimming of TCR beta chains, and the association was replicated in an independent cohort. A further reported finding was that TCR beta sequences accurately predicted the HLA-A and HLA-B alleles for most subjects in the first cohort. In a later analysis, the rate of TCR association differed among HLA loci, with DRB1 alleles having the most associated TCRs and HLA-C alleles having the fewest. In an earlier analysis of over 550 of the donors, most TCR beta V segments were observed in productive rearrangements about 90% or about 30% of the time, broadly matching IMGT annotations.

This clone was seen more than once but under ten times. The antigen it recognizes is unknown. No qualities accompany the bases; no much larger clone lies one base away. From the cysteine up to the phenylalanine, the CDR3 has a length of 15 residues. Left in the record is the CDR3 DNA by itself, 45 bases read in frame from the first base. Clipping removes 1 base from V and 4 bases from J, with 5 as the unmatched junction base count. The CDR1 and CDR2 encoded by the germline V gene (reference sequence) are LNHNV and YYDKDF. The cohort was made up of hundreds of healthy bone marrow donors. At the time of sampling, all cohort members were nominally healthy, though unrecorded immune exposures were likely present. The donor tested CMV seropositive and was one of the 289 seropositive cohort members. Every donor gave a peripheral blood sample, and the peripheral blood mononuclear cells from that sample were used for TCR beta sequencing. The Qiagen DNeasy Blood Extraction Kit was used to extract genomic DNA from the blood cell samples.

Libraries were prepared through the immunoSEQ multiplex PCR assay. For the multiplex PCR, a mixture combining 60 forward primers for TCR Vbeta segments and 13 reverse primers for TCR Jbeta segments was used. The CDR3 region of rearranged TCR beta genes was amplified from genomic DNA by a multiplex PCR assay. Amplified TCR beta libraries were sequenced as 87-base-pair reads on the Illumina HiSeq System. In the original analysis: A later analysis tallied around 80 million unique TCR beta chains across the approximately 670 repertoires, and about 10 million of those chains were shared by two or more donors. A nearest-neighbor algorithm error-corrected the raw reads and collapsed the reads into unique sequences, merging closely related sequences to remove PCR and sequencing errors. Alignment of CDR3 sequences to IMGT reference sequences was used to assign V, D and J gene segments. For a sequence to be retained, at least a six-nucleotide match to both a V gene segment and a J gene segment was required. Rearrangements were classified as productive when the CDR3 lacked stop codons and remained in frame with V and J, and all other rearrangements were classified as non-productive. Following IMGT convention, CDR3 was defined as the stretch from the second conserved V-encoded cysteine to the conserved J-encoded phenylalanine. In an earlier analysis of roughly 580 of the donors, sequences lacking an unambiguous match to a single V gene segment were excluded. An earlier analysis of approximately 590 of the donors classified V segments as functional when productive rearrangements were above 56.7% and as segregating when the standard deviation between donors was above 5%. A statistical classification framework was built to diagnose cytomegalovirus status from the catalog of TCR beta chain sequences. In a later analysis, TCR nucleotide sequences were compared against IMGT/GENE-DB human TR gene sequences so that V and J genes could be assigned. In a later analysis, CDR3 sequences and most-parsimonious VDJ recombination scenarios were assigned using the TCRdist pipeline. In a later analysis, each TCR beta chain was defined by its CDR3 amino acid sequence together with its V-gene family, and reads without a unique V-gene family were excluded. In a later analysis, a few hundred highly shared, low-generation-probability nucleotide sequences were removed to address suspected cross-contamination and a sequencing artifact. In a later analysis, a clonal expansion index for each public chain was calculated from normalized within-repertoire ranks of inferred template counts. In a later analysis, generation probabilities were computed using a VDJ recombination model fitted to out-of-frame rearrangements, and the results were checked against IGoR. In a later analysis, TCR-TCR, TCR-HLA and TCR-CMV co-occurrence was scored with hypergeometric tests, and a repertoire-size bias correction was applied to TCR pairs. In a later analysis, false discovery rates were estimated by permuting HLA or CMV assignments 20 times. A later analysis grouped co-occurring TCRs with DBSCAN, adding TCRdist sequence similarity when clustering within HLA-allele-positive subsets. For co-occurrence clustering, repertoires with fewer than 30,000 or more than 120,000 public chains were excluded, along with roughly five repertoires with anomalous nucleotide sharing. Entries here come from immuneACCESS through TCRdb and include only in-frame sequences with V and J called. Some clones fail to appear in such tables; in the studies checked, an unresolved V gene covers under half of the shortfall, and the cause of the remainder is unknown. V and J calls and clone size are those listed in that table; D and trimming were worked out from the DNA. The sample contains about 160,000 clones, roughly four fifths of them found a single time. The ten largest account for 7.5% to 9% of the sample.

The material sequenced was PBMCs. The receptor was derived from a male donor in good health and CMV-seropositive. The sequence links TRBV15 to TRBJ2-7, with 9 bases matching TRBD2. CDR3 protein: CATSRGRLAEYEQYF. The DNA sequence is given as TGTGCCACCAGCAGAGGTCGACTAGCGGAATACGAGCAGTACTTC.